The entry below gives a single T cell receptor (beta chain) sequence along with its context. Its antigen remains unidentified. TCRdb independently ran MiXCR on the reads; one entry per CDR3 protein. Of roughly 570,000 distinct CDR3 sequences listed, under 45% are singletons. Trimming removed 5 bases at V and 7 bases at J, with 14 bases between. CDR1 is SGHTA and CDR2 is FQGNSA in the germline V gene. The CDR3 runs 13 residues. This sample is drawn from a study of T cell repertoires in cytomegalovirus infection. Study at large: Well-studied HLA-B-restricted epitopes and recently identified HLA-C-restricted epitopes of CMV were both used in the study.

Specimen: cultured PBMCs, collected from culture after CMV antigen stimulation. The receptor comes from a human donor in good health (CMV status not recorded). Some clones in this sample may be carry-over from other donors' samples. J is TRBJ1-1 and V is TRBV7-2; maybe TRBD1 (6 bases). The CDR3, as DNA: TGTGCCAGCAGCCCCGGACAGAACCTTGAAGCTTTCTTT. Its protein is CASSPGQNLEAFF.